The 16 T cell receptor beta chains below come from one sample, sequenced in a study of OX40 agonist ivuxolimab in advanced cancers. Sequencing used immunoSEQ multiplex PCR; TCRdb keeps in-frame clones, though not all of them. The table shows 30,000 or so clones, with 79% occurring only once. The sequencing used CD4+ or CD8+ T cells sorted from blood, collected in a trial of the OX40 agonist ivuxolimab. The receptors were sampled from an adult with an advanced solid tumor such as melanoma, head and neck, liver or kidney cancer.

Notes on this clone: One junction end does not reproduce the germline sequence, and a read error may be involved. This rearrangement joins TRBV5-1 to TRBJ2-1, with D tentatively TRBD1 or TRBD2 (6 bases each). Germline V gene lookup returns CDR1 SGHRS and CDR2 YFSETQ. The CDR3 is 14 residues long. The CDR3 protein is CASSASGAYNEQFF. CDR3 DNA sequence: TGCGCCAGCAGCGCGTCGGGGGCCTATAATGAGCAGTTCTTC.

The CDR3 coding sequence is TGTGCCAGCAGCTTATCGGGGAAGCGGGGAGGGAATGAGCAGTTCTTC. It codes for CASSLSGKRGGNEQFF. V gene TRBV7-9 combines with J gene TRBJ2-1, with 7 bases that match TRBD2. This CDR3 comprises 16 residues. With 2 bases clipped from V and 7 bases from J, the junction kept 11 bases outside the gene matches. Per the germline V gene, CDR1 is SEHNR and CDR2 is FQNEAQ (reference sequence).

Only one count was recorded for this clone. The chain joins TRBV6-5 to TRBJ1-3; the D is unclear. The CDR3 runs 16 residues. Trimming shortened V by 2 bases and J by 2 bases, and 13 bases separated the two germline ends. Germline CDR1 reads MNHEY; CDR2 reads SVGAGI. The chain's CDR3 is CASSYAGRVAGNTIYF. The CDR3 bases are TGTGCCAGCAGTTACGCTGGACGTGTGGCTGGAAACACCATATATTTT.

The chain has TRBV4-2 and TRBJ1-2; TRBD1 is a possible D gene (5 bases). Trimming stripped 2 bases from V and 8 bases from J, with 15 bases between. There are 14 residues in the CDR3. Germline assignment: CDR1 LGHNA and CDR2 YNFKEQ. CDR3 in amino acids: CASSQPEGLGGYTF. CDR3 nucleotide sequence: TGTGCCAGCAGCCAACCTGAGGGGTTGGGGGGCTACACCTTC.

The chain has TRBV6-5 and TRBJ2-3, with D maybe TRBD2 (6 bases). This CDR3 has 15 amino acids. Trimming left V 6 bases short and J 3 bases short, with 16 bases between. CDR1 and CDR2 from the germline V gene are MNHEY and SVGAGI. The CDR3 reads CASSPGTPVTDTQYF. The CDR3 bases are TGTGCCAGCAGCCCCGGGACTCCCGTGACAGATACGCAGTATTTT.

This rearrangement joins TRBV5-1 to TRBJ1-1; D gene uncertain. V lost 0 bases and J lost 10, with 10 bases in between. Germline V CDR1 and CDR2: SGHRS, YFSETQ. The CDR3 totals 12 residues. CDR3 bases: TGCGCCAGCAGCTTGGCCGGAGAGGGAGCTTTCTTT. Its protein product is CASSLAGEGAFF.

This sequence joins TRBV5-1 and TRBJ1-6; perhaps TRBD1 as D (5 bases). V shed 1 base and J shed 11 bases, with 13 bases lying between them. The CDR3 is made up of 14 amino acids. The germline V gene has CDR1 SGHRS and CDR2 YFSETQ. Here the CDR3 DNA reads TGCGCCAGCAGCTTGAGTCCAGGGAGTACACCCCTCCACTTT. It encodes CASSLSPGSTPLHF.

A single count supports this clone. This CDR3 is CASSPGGTGSTDTQYF. The DNA for the CDR3 is TGTGCCAGCAGCCCCGGCGGGACAGGCAGCACAGATACGCAGTATTTT. The chain combines TRBV5-4 with TRBJ2-3, with 8 bases lining up with TRBD1. V dropped 4 bases and J dropped 0; count of bases not matched to a gene: 7. The CDR3 is 16 amino acids. Germline CDR1 reads SGHNT; CDR2 reads YYREEE (reference sequence).

V gene TRBV18 combines with J gene TRBJ1-1; 10 bases are a match to TRBD1. The V gene end was trimmed by 4 bases and the J gene end by 4 bases; junction bases not matched to a gene: 9. The CDR3 extends over 16 amino acids. Germline V gives CDR1 KGHSH, CDR2 LQKENI. This chain's CDR3 is CASSLNRDRGGTEAFF. The CDR3 DNA sequence: TGTGCCAGCTCACTAAACCGGGACAGGGGAGGCACTGAAGCTTTCTTT.

CDR3 coding DNA: TGTGCCAGTATTTCGCCCAGGGGGTACTCTGAAGCTTTCTTT. It specifies CASISPRGYSEAFF. The gene calls are TRBV19 and TRBJ1-1, with 7 nucleotides matching TRBD1. The CDR3 runs 14 residues. The germline V gene has CDR1 LNHDA and CDR2 SQIVND (reference sequence). The junction had 11 bases not matched to a gene; V was cut back by 7 bases and J by 6 bases. Full variable domain (rest looked up from reference TRBV19 and TRBJ1-1): DGGITQSPKYLFRKEGQNVTLSCEQNLNHDAMYWYRQDPGQGLRLIYYSQIVNDFQKGDIAEGYSVSREKKESFPLTVTSAQKNPTAFYLCASISPRGYSEAFFGQGTRLTVV.

The chain employs TRBV30 and TRBJ2-6; D not resolved. This CDR3 contains 14 residues. Looked up from germline, CDR1 is GTSNPN and CDR2 is SVGIG (reference sequence). The V end lost 2 bases, the J end lost 1 base, and 6 bases lay between the germline ends. CDR3 protein: CAWSWGSGANVLTF. The CDR3 region has the DNA TGTGCCTGGAGTTGGGGATCTGGGGCCAACGTCCTGACTTTC.

The V gene is TRBV19, the J gene TRBJ1-2, with D uncertain. With 3 bases removed from V and 3 bases from J, the gap between germline ends came to 11 bases. Germline V gives CDR1 LNHDA, CDR2 SQIVND (reference sequence). This CDR3 spans 14 amino acids. For the CDR3, the DNA is TGTGCCAGTAGTATTGGTACAGTTTACTATGGCTACACCTTC. Encoded protein: CASSIGTVYYGYTF. Full variable domain (missing parts from reference TRBV19 and TRBJ1-2): DGGITQSPKYLFRKEGQNVTLSCEQNLNHDAMYWYRQDPGQGLRLIYYSQIVNDFQKGDIAEGYSVSREKKESFPLTVTSAQKNPTAFYLCASSIGTVYYGYTFGSGTRLTVV.

This clone has just a few counts. The gene calls are TRBV5-6 and TRBJ2-5, with D uncertain. The CDR3 is made up of 15 amino acids. V shed 2 bases and J shed 2 bases, with 13 bases lying between them. CDR1 and CDR2 (germline): SGHDT, YYEEEE. This CDR3 is CASSFRSQLQETQYF. The CDR3 nucleotides read TGTGCCAGCAGCTTTCGGTCACAGCTACAAGAGACCCAGTACTTC. Together with reference TRBV5-6 and TRBJ2-5, the CDR3 gives the full variable domain: DAGVTQSPTHLIKTRGQQVTLRCSPKSGHDTVSWYQQALGQGPQFIFQYYEEEERQRGNFPDRFSGHQFPNYSSELNVNALLLGDSALYLCASSFRSQLQETQYFGPGTRLLVL.

This chain links TRBV5-4 with TRBJ2-1; 7 bases line up with TRBD2. The CDR3 is made up of 13 amino acids. V dropped 0 bases and J dropped 8; count of bases not matched to a gene: 2. Per the germline V gene, CDR1 is SGHNT and CDR2 is YYREEE (reference sequence). CDR3 region: CASSLGLADEQFF. CDR3 sequence (DNA): TGTGCCAGCAGCTTGGGACTAGCCGATGAGCAGTTCTTC.

The CDR3 DNA follows: TGCGCCAGCAGCTTGGCAGGCCCTCCTTTCTACGAGCAGTACTTC. Translation: CASSLAGPPFYEQYF. This rearrangement joins TRBV5-1 to TRBJ2-7, with D unresolved. The CDR3 length is 15 residues. Between the trimmed V and J ends, which lost 0 bases and 3 bases, there was a span of 13 bases. CDR1 and CDR2 from the germline V gene are SGHRS and YFSETQ.

The rearrangement joins TRBV21-1 to TRBJ2-7; the table's D call TRBD1 went unverified against the DNA. TRBV21-1 is designated a pseudogene. The CDR3 runs to 19 residues. The CDR3 is CASSKGGQGTSTPSYEQYF. In nucleotides, the CDR3 is TGTGCCAGCAGCAAAGGGGGGCAGGGCACCTCTACACCATCCTACGAGCAGTACTTC.